Shown below are 15 T cell receptor beta chains from a single sample sequenced in a study of cytomegalovirus exposure and HLA in healthy donors. Amplification used 60 Vbeta primers and 13 Jbeta primers. Sequencing was performed with immunoSEQ multiplex PCR; in TCRdb, only in-frame clones are kept and a portion is missing. The data contain about 150,000 clones, about 80% of them singletons. What was sequenced was PBMCs. Every receptor here comes from a man aged 30 to 39 in good health and CMV-seropositive.

The V gene is TRBV19, the J gene TRBJ2-7; D is possibly TRBD2 (6 bases). The germline gives CDR1 LNHDA, CDR2 SQIVND (reference sequence). Trimming took 7 bases from V and 5 from J, leaving 15 bases between them. This CDR3 has 13 amino acids. The CDR3 loop is CASIGGTVNEQYF. The CDR3 nucleotides are TGTGCCAGTATCGGAGGGACCGTCAACGAGCAGTACTTC.

The chain has TRBV15 and TRBJ2-3, with a tentative D call TRBD2 (5 bases). This CDR3 has 16 amino acids. Germline V gives CDR1 LNHNV, CDR2 YYDKDF (reference sequence). Trimming removed 5 bases at V and 0 bases at J, with 15 bases between. The CDR3 spells CATSPESSGSTDTQYF. The DNA for the CDR3 is TGTGCCACCAGCCCTGAGTCGAGCGGAAGCACAGATACGCAGTATTTT.

This clone was observed a single time. V gene TRBV4-2 combines with J gene TRBJ2-7, with D perhaps matching TRBD1 (5 bases). The V and J ends lost 1 base and 7 bases respectively, with 14 bases between them. The length of the CDR3 is 14 residues. Germline V gene lookup returns CDR1 LGHNA and CDR2 YNFKEQ. The CDR3 nucleotides read TGTGCCAGCAGCCAAGTAGGGGTGCCGTGGGAGCAGTACTTC. It is translated as CASSQVGVPWEQYF.

In this sample, this clone turned up once. The chain carries TRBV4-1 and TRBJ1-4; 10 bases align to TRBD1. Germline V gives CDR1 MGHRA, CDR2 YSYEKL. Trimming cost V 5 bases and J 5 bases; bases outside gene matches: 2. The CDR3 has 14 amino acids. The CDR3 protein is CASSGDRGNEKLFF. The DNA for the CDR3 is TGCGCCAGCAGCGGGGACAGGGGAAATGAAAAACTGTTTTTT.

The V call is TRBV27, the J call TRBJ2-1, with D possibly matching TRBD1 (6 bases). This CDR3 has 15 residues. Trimming left V 1 base short and J 11 bases short, with 18 bases between. The germline V gene encodes CDR1 MNHEY and CDR2 SMNVEV (reference sequence). The CDR3: CASSLYSGAMTKQFF. DNA for the CDR3: TGTGCCAGCAGTTTATATTCAGGGGCCATGACGAAGCAGTTCTTC.

The chain has TRBV29-1 and TRBJ2-1; TRBD2 matches 9 bases. There are 15 residues in the CDR3. The trim removed 4 bases at V and 2 bases at J, leaving 6 bases unmatched. Per germline, CDR1 SQVTM and CDR2 ANQGSEA. The DNA of the CDR3 is TGCAGCGTTGGGACGGCTAGCGGGGCCTACAATGAGCAGTTCTTC. Its protein is CSVGTASGAYNEQFF.

The rearrangement links TRBV4-1 to TRBJ2-1; D perhaps matches TRBD2 (6 bases). V lost 4 bases and J 0 bases, leaving 10 bases between the germline ends. CDR3 size: 15 residues. Germline loops: CDR1 MGHRA, CDR2 YSYEKL. The CDR3 sequence: CASSRGGFSYNEQFF. The CDR3 nucleotides read TGCGCCAGCAGCCGTGGAGGGTTCTCCTACAATGAGCAGTTCTTC.

The genes are TRBV15 and TRBJ2-7; TRBD1 aligns across 8 bases. Looked up from germline, CDR1 is LNHNV and CDR2 is YYDKDF (reference sequence). The CDR3 is 15 amino acids. With 5 bases clipped from V and 0 bases from J, the junction kept 6 bases outside the gene matches. The CDR3 DNA follows: TGTGCCACCAGCCCCGGGACAGGAATCTCCTACGAGCAGTACTTC. This encodes CATSPGTGISYEQYF.

This clone showed up just once. V usage is TRBV2 and J usage is TRBJ2-5, with 9 positions matching TRBD1. Germline CDR1 reads SNHLY; CDR2 reads FYNNEI. This CDR3 is built from 12 residues. V gave up 6 bases and J gave up 11 bases; unmatched junction bases: 7. DNA of the CDR3: TGTGCCAGCAGGGGACAGGGCTGGGAGCAGTACTTC. Its translation is CASRGQGWEQYF.

This clone showed up many times. V gene TRBV4-1 combines with J gene TRBJ1-4; D unclear. This CDR3 is built from 16 residues. Germline assignment: CDR1 MGHRA and CDR2 YSYEKL. Trimming took off 4 bases at V and 1 base at J, with 13 bases between the two ends. This CDR3 is CASSPNSEGTNEKLFF. In DNA form, the CDR3 reads TGCGCCAGCAGCCCCAATTCAGAGGGAACTAATGAAAAACTGTTTTTT.

The rearrangement joins TRBV10-3 to TRBJ1-1, with D possibly being TRBD1 (5 bases). Germline V CDR1 and CDR2: ENHRY, SYGVKD. The CDR3 extends over 13 amino acids. The germline V and J ends were trimmed by 10 bases and 1 base, with 13 bases remaining between them. CDR3 region: CATRSGQNTEAFF. Here the CDR3 DNA reads TGTGCCACCAGGAGTGGACAGAACACTGAAGCTTTCTTT.

J is TRBJ1-5 and V is TRBV27; 8 bases line up with TRBD1. CDR3 length: 15 residues. From germline, CDR1 is MNHEY and CDR2 SMNVEV (reference sequence). V lost 5 bases, J lost 7 bases, and 10 bases stayed unmatched. The CDR3 region is CASSIGQGVVQPQHF. For the CDR3, the DNA is TGTGCCAGCAGTATAGGACAGGGAGTGGTGCAGCCCCAGCATTTT.

This sequence joins TRBV5-1 and TRBJ1-2; maybe TRBD1 (6 bases). The CDR3 consists of 13 residues. Per germline, CDR1 SGHRS and CDR2 YFSETQ. Between the trimmed V and J ends, which lost 4 bases and 4 bases, there was a span of 11 bases. This chain's CDR3 is CASSGQGSYGYTF. In DNA, the CDR3 is TGCGCCAGCAGCGGGCAGGGGTCCTATGGCTACACCTTC.

This chain connects TRBV5-1 to TRBJ1-2, with a possible D match to TRBD1 (6 bases). The germline V gene encodes CDR1 SGHRS and CDR2 YFSETQ. This CDR3 comprises 19 residues. Trimming pared 4 bases from V and 1 base from J, leaving 26 bases between. Here the CDR3 reads CASSKTGPGHQKFNYGYTF. The CDR3 region has the DNA TGCGCCAGCAGCAAAACCGGACCGGGACACCAGAAATTTAACTATGGCTACACCTTC.

This chain's CDR3 is CASSERQGMGQETQYF. CDR3 coding DNA: TGTGCCAGCAGCGAACGACAGGGGATGGGGCAAGAGACCCAGTACTTC. This chain links TRBV25-1 with TRBJ2-5, with 8 bases identical to TRBD1. The CDR3 is 16 amino acids. V trimming: 6 bases; J trimming: 2 bases; junction bases outside the gene matches: 11. Germline V gene lookup returns CDR1 MGHDK and CDR2 SYGVNS.